Below are 13 T cell receptor beta chains sequenced from a single sample in a study of regulatory T cells in long-lasting Graves disease. According to the study, TCR beta libraries were built with iRepertoire HTBI primers and CDR3-region Arm-PCR. TCRdb re-derived calls from the multiplex PCR reads in MiXCR, one entry per CDR3 protein. The repertoire holds 400,000 to 550,000 distinct CDR3 sequences, with roughly 15% as singletons. The time point: newly diagnosed GD, antithyroid drugs for less than 3 months. With RNA extracted from PBMCs as input, the TCR library was made. The same sample was also studied in work on T cells in Graves' hyperthyroidism and ophthalmopathy.

The material sequenced was peripheral blood mononuclear cells (PBMCs), taken at new diagnosis, from a patient treated with antithyroid drugs. These receptors all stem from a woman aged 18-35 years with Graves disease.

J is TRBJ2-7 and V is TRBV25-1; TRBD1 matches at 9 bases. The germline CDR1 and CDR2 sequences are MGHDK and SYGVNS. After removal of 7 bases from V and 7 bases from J, the junction contained 8 bases not matched to a gene. The CDR3 is 13 residues long. The CDR3 region has the DNA TGTGCCAGCAACCCGGGACAGGGATGGGAGCAGTACTTC. Its translation is CASNPGQGWEQYF.

There are a few counts of this clonotype. This chain joins TRBV28 and TRBJ2-6; no definite D call. The CDR3 sequence is 14 residues long. V lost 8 bases and J lost 0, with 8 bases in between. The germline V gene encodes CDR1 MDHEN and CDR2 SYDVKM. CDR3 residues: CASLSTSGANVLTF. The CDR3 nucleotides are TGTGCCAGCCTGTCTACCTCTGGGGCCAACGTCCTGACTTTC.

As concerns this clonotype: This could be a read error, since a much larger clone is one nucleotide away. The J gene is TRBJ2-3, the V gene TRBV3-1; 14 nucleotides match TRBD2. Matching the DNA end better, TRBJ2-5 makes the J call doubtful. Germline loops: CDR1 LGHDT, CDR2 YNNKEL (reference sequence). The CDR3 consists of 18 residues. The CDR3 region is CASVGGRLAGGRGETQYF. The CDR3 DNA is TGTGCCAGCGTAGGGGGAAGACTAGCGGGAGGGCGAGGGGAGACCCAGTACTTC.

In its sample, this clonotype was seen many times. The chain links TRBV12-3 or TRBV12-4 to TRBJ2-7; 9 bases map to TRBD2. J lost 5 bases, V lost 7 bases, and 6 bases had no gene match. This CDR3 has 13 residues. CDR3 protein: CASKKREVNEQYF. In DNA form, the CDR3 reads TGTGCCAGCAAAAAGCGGGAGGTCAACGAGCAGTACTTC.

This clonotype has ten or more counts. V is TRBV11-2 and J is TRBJ2-5, with unresolved D. The V gene's germline CDR1 is SGHAT and CDR2 FQNNGV. This CDR3 has 14 amino acids. V dropped 2 bases and J dropped 2 bases, with 9 bases sitting between them. CDR3 protein: CASSLYGAQETQYF. In DNA form, the CDR3 reads TGTGCCAGCAGCTTATACGGTGCGCAAGAGACCCAGTACTTC.

This clonotype was observed many times. The genes are TRBV4-2 and TRBJ1-1; no clear D gene. Germline assignment: CDR1 LGHNA and CDR2 YNFKEQ. V was cut by 1 base and J by 3 bases, with 6 bases left in between. The CDR3 is 13 amino acids. CDR3 amino acids: CASSQAEDTEAFF. CDR3 nucleotide sequence: TGTGCCAGCAGCCAAGCTGAAGACACTGAAGCTTTCTTT.

This clonotype was seen at least ten times. The rearrangement joins TRBV4-1 to TRBJ2-3, with D unclear. Per the germline V gene, CDR1 is MGHRA and CDR2 is YSYEKL. Trimming removed 0 bases from V and 2 bases from J, with 9 bases in between. This CDR3 contains 15 residues. CDR3 in amino acids: CASSQDWPYTDTQYF. The DNA of the CDR3 is TGCGCCAGCAGCCAAGATTGGCCCTACACAGATACGCAGTATTTT.

This chain uses TRBV5-1 with TRBJ2-2; 7 bases map to TRBD1. Germline CDR1 and CDR2: SGHRS and YFSETQ. The CDR3 sequence is 17 residues long. Trimming cost V 7 bases and J 2 bases; bases outside gene matches: 14. This CDR3 is CASLLLPGTANTGELFF. The CDR3 DNA follows: TGCGCCAGCCTACTACTACCCGGGACAGCCAACACCGGGGAGCTGTTTTTT.

The chain uses TRBV11-2 and TRBJ1-1, with a tentative D call TRBD1 (5 bases). The V end was cut by 0 bases, the J end by 1 base, with 12 bases between. The CDR3 runs 16 residues. Germline V gene sequence: CDR1 SGHAT, CDR2 FQNNGV. DNA for the CDR3: TGTGCCAGCAGCTTAGACCTATCCAGGGAGAACACTGAAGCTTTCTTT. It yields the protein CASSLDLSRENTEAFF.

The CDR3 DNA is TGTGCCAGCAGGTTTGACTCTGGAAACACCATATATTTT. Translating it yields CASRFDSGNTIYF. The rearrangement joins TRBV11-3 to TRBJ1-3, with unresolved D. The V end was cut by 6 bases, the J end by 0 bases, with 6 bases between. In germline, CDR1 is SGHNT, CDR2 YENEEA. This CDR3 spans 13 amino acids.

This clonotype was detected ten times or more. The chain employs TRBV4-1 and TRBJ2-3, with D possibly being TRBD1 (6 bases). V gave up 0 bases and J gave up 0 bases, with 13 bases separating them. The CDR3 spans 17 residues. Germline V gives CDR1 MGHRA, CDR2 YSYEKL. CDR3 amino acids: CASSQETGVSSTDTQYF. The CDR3 nucleotides are TGCGCCAGCAGCCAAGAGACAGGAGTTTCTAGCACAGATACGCAGTATTTT.

This clonotype was counted a few times. The genes are TRBV7-9 and TRBJ2-1; 7 positions agree with TRBD2. Germline V CDR1 and CDR2: SEHNR, FQNEAQ (reference sequence). V was pared by 1 base and J by 4 bases, with 4 bases of the junction left unmatched. The CDR3 has 15 residues. The DNA of the CDR3 is TGTGCCAGCAGCTTAGAACTAGCGCTTTACAATGAGCAGTTCTTC. Translating gives CASSLELALYNEQFF.

This clonotype was seen at least ten times. The chain has TRBV5-6 and TRBJ2-3; the D gene could be TRBD1 or TRBD2 (5 bases each). From germline, CDR1 is SGHDT and CDR2 YYEEEE. The CDR3 spans 14 residues. Trimming removed 3 bases from V and 3 bases from J, with 11 bases in between. CDR3 DNA: TGTGCCAGCAGCTGGGGGTTGCGAACAGATACGCAGTATTTT. This gives the protein CASSWGLRTDTQYF. The full variable domain, completed using reference TRBV5-6 and TRBJ2-3, is DAGVTQSPTHLIKTRGQQVTLRCSPKSGHDTVSWYQQALGQGPQFIFQYYEEEERQRGNFPDRFSGHQFPNYSSELNVNALLLGDSALYLCASSWGLRTDTQYFGPGTRLTVL.